These 26 T cell receptor beta chains originate from one sample sequenced in a study of cytomegalovirus exposure and HLA in healthy donors. 60 Vbeta and 13 Jbeta primers were used in PCR. This table comes from immunoSEQ multiplex PCR, and its TCRdb copy is limited to in-frame clones, with some not included. The sample holds about 200,000 clones, 82% seen once. Sequencing was performed on PBMCs. Receptor source: a woman between 35 and 50 years old in good health and CMV-seronegative.

V usage is TRBV6-5 and J usage is TRBJ2-1; TRBD2 matches at 12 bases. The V and J ends lost 7 bases and 6 bases, in that order; junction bases with no gene match: 7. Germline assignment: CDR1 MNHEY and CDR2 SVGAGI. There are 15 residues in the CDR3. CDR3 in DNA: TGTGCCAGCACGTTAAGGACTAGCGGGATCAATGAGCAGTTCTTC. Protein sequence: CASTLRTSGINEQFF.

This clone appeared a single time. The rearrangement uses TRBV7-9 and TRBJ2-7; the match to TRBD2 covers 7 bases. Germline V lookup: CDR1 SEHNR, CDR2 FQNEAQ (reference sequence). The CDR3 covers 12 residues. With 1 base clipped from V and 9 bases from J, the junction kept 3 bases outside the gene matches. CDR3 residues: CASSLGGSTQYF. For the CDR3, the DNA is TGTGCCAGCAGCTTAGGCGGGAGCACGCAGTACTTC.

This clone has just a few counts. This chain uses TRBV5-4 with TRBJ1-1, with 7 bases that match TRBD1. Germline CDR1 and CDR2: SGHNT and YYREEE (reference sequence). Trimming took 3 bases from V and 5 from J; bases not matched to a gene: 10. There are 15 residues in the CDR3. Here the CDR3 reads CASSSPTGRLTEAFF. The DNA for the CDR3 is TGTGCCAGCAGCTCCCCGACAGGGAGGTTGACTGAAGCTTTCTTT.

This clone was detected only a few times. The V and J genes are TRBV11-2 and TRBJ2-4, with 7 bases aligning to TRBD1. J gave up 13 bases and V 0 bases, and 3 bases lay outside the gene matches. Germline lookup yields CDR1 SGHAT and CDR2 FQNNGV. The CDR3 is 12 residues long. CDR3 DNA: TGTGCCAGCAGCTTAGATCAGGGGGTCCAGTACTTC. It codes for CASSLDQGVQYF.

This clone was seen only a few times. The chain combines TRBV10-3 with TRBJ1-1; D is perhaps TRBD1 (6 bases). The V end lost 6 bases, the J end lost 1 base, and 12 bases lay between the germline ends. The germline CDR1 and CDR2 sequences are ENHRY and SYGVKD. The CDR3 is 14 amino acids. The CDR3 DNA sequence: TGTGCCATCAGCCGGGACACCCAGAACACTGAAGCTTTCTTT. Translation: CAISRDTQNTEAFF.

The genes are TRBV27 and TRBJ2-1; a possible D gene is TRBD2 (6 bases). CDR1 is MNHEY, CDR2 SMNVEV, per germline (reference sequence). The CDR3 sequence is 14 residues long. The V end was cut by 8 bases, the J end by 5 bases, with 16 bases between. CDR3 region: CASSRGSKNNEQFF. For the CDR3, the DNA is TGTGCCAGCTCTCGGGGGTCAAAAAACAATGAGCAGTTCTTC.

The rearrangement joins TRBV27 to TRBJ2-7; 7 positions agree with TRBD1. CDR1 is MNHEY and CDR2 is SMNVEV in the germline V gene (reference sequence). V lost 6 bases and J lost 0; bases outside the gene matches: 5. There are 14 residues in the CDR3. In DNA form, the CDR3 reads TGTGCCAGCAGCCAGGACAGGAACTCCTACGAGCAGTACTTC. Translated: CASSQDRNSYEQYF.

The chain joins TRBV6-6 to TRBJ1-1; no clear D gene. There are 14 residues in the CDR3. V lost 2 bases and J 1 base, leaving 8 bases between the germline ends. The germline gives CDR1 MNHNY, CDR2 SVGAGI (reference sequence). CDR3 sequence (DNA): TGTGCCAGCAGTTACAAACGCGGGAACACTGAAGCTTTCTTT. Residues: CASSYKRGNTEAFF.

Only a few counts were recorded for this clone. The chain recombines TRBV29-1 with TRBJ1-3; D may be TRBD1 (6 bases). CDR3 length: 15 amino acids. Germline loops: CDR1 SQVTM, CDR2 ANQGSEA. Trimming left V 4 bases short and J 4 bases short, with 17 bases between. The CDR3 sequence is CSVVPQDSYGNTIYF. CDR3 DNA sequence: TGCAGCGTTGTACCCCAGGACAGTTACGGAAACACCATATATTTT.

Concerning this clone itself: The junction shows a germline mismatch at one end, possibly a read error. The chain joins TRBV7-9 to TRBJ1-5; 9 bases map to TRBD1. The CDR3 consists of 19 residues. Germline values: CDR1 SEHNR, CDR2 FQNEAQ (reference sequence). The CDR3 nucleotides are TGTTCCAGCAGCTCCATCAAGGACAGGGGACCATATAGCAATCAGCCCCAGCATTTT. Its translation is CSSSSIKDRGPYSNQPQHF.

This clone was seen only a few times. The chain joins TRBV27 to TRBJ1-2; 7 bases are a match to TRBD1. Germline values: CDR1 MNHEY, CDR2 SMNVEV (reference sequence). V dropped 6 bases and J dropped 4; count of bases not matched to a gene: 8. The CDR3 extends over 14 amino acids. The DNA for the CDR3 is TGTGCCAGCAGCTCGAGGGGGCGCATCTATGGCTACACCTTC. It yields the protein CASSSRGRIYGYTF.

The chain recombines TRBV5-5 with TRBJ2-7, with 9 bases aligning to TRBD1. This CDR3 has 14 residues. J gave up 3 bases and V 5 bases, and 6 bases lay outside the gene matches. Germline V gene data show CDR1 as SGHKS and CDR2 as YYEKEE (reference sequence). CDR3 in amino acids: CASRPGQGLYEQYF. The CDR3 DNA reads TGTGCCAGCAGGCCGGGACAGGGACTCTACGAGCAGTACTTC. Full variable domain (outside the CDR3, taken from reference TRBV5-5 and TRBJ2-7): DAGVTQSPTHLIKTRGQQVTLRCSPISGHKSVSWYQQVLGQGPQFIFQYYEKEERGRGNFPDRFSARQFPNYSSELNVNALLLGDSALYLCASRPGQGLYEQYFGPGTRLTVT.

J is TRBJ1-2 and V is TRBV10-3; 8 bases fit TRBD1. The CDR3 has 13 amino acids. Looked up from germline, CDR1 is ENHRY and CDR2 is SYGVKD. V was clipped by 6 bases and J by 7 bases; unmatched bases: 7. The CDR3 DNA reads TGTGCCATCAGCCCTCCAGGGGGCCCTGGCTACACCTTC. As protein: CAISPPGGPGYTF.

V and J are TRBV7-9 and TRBJ2-5; TRBD2 matches 12 bases. The CDR3 runs 15 residues. Germline trimming cut 3 bases from V and 4 bases from J; bases unmatched to any gene: 3. Germline V gene data show CDR1 as SEHNR and CDR2 as FQNEAQ (reference sequence). The CDR3, as DNA: TGTGCCAGCAGCTTGACTAGCGGGAGTGGAGAGACCCAGTACTTC. It yields the protein CASSLTSGSGETQYF.

This chain uses TRBV27 with TRBJ1-5; TRBD1 agrees at 9 bases. This CDR3 has 20 residues. The V and J ends lost 6 bases and 1 base, in that order; junction bases with no gene match: 19. Germline V gene lookup returns CDR1 MNHEY and CDR2 SMNVEV (reference sequence). CDR3 DNA sequence: TGTGCCAGCAGACCCACCTCCGGGACAGGGAAATTTGGGAGCAATCAGCCCCAGCATTTT. Translation: CASRPTSGTGKFGSNQPQHF.

This clone appeared once. V gene TRBV19 combines with J gene TRBJ2-6; D ambiguous. The V and J ends lost 6 bases and 0 bases respectively, with 9 bases between them. The germline CDR1 and CDR2 sequences are LNHDA and SQIVND (reference sequence). The CDR3 totals 15 residues. CDR3 DNA sequence: TGTGCCAGTAGGGCACAGTTCTCTGGGGCCAACGTCCTGACTTTC. As protein: CASRAQFSGANVLTF.

The chain has TRBV5-1 and TRBJ2-5, with D possibly TRBD2 on 5 matching bases. Deletions cut 3 bases from V and 1 base from J, with 16 bases between. The CDR3 extends over 16 amino acids. Germline assignment: CDR1 SGHRS and CDR2 YFSETQ. CDR3 in amino acids: CASSSGGRGFQETQYF. CDR3 nucleotide sequence: TGCGCCAGCAGCTCCGGAGGACGGGGATTCCAAGAGACCCAGTACTTC.

The chain has TRBV11-2 and TRBJ2-2, with 12 bases that match TRBD1. The CDR3 totals 18 residues. Germline CDR1 reads SGHAT; CDR2 reads FQNNGV. V trimming: 0 bases; J trimming: 7 bases; junction bases outside the gene matches: 9. CDR3 loop: CASSLDWDRGPGGGELFF. As DNA, the CDR3 is TGTGCCAGCAGCTTAGATTGGGACAGGGGGCCGGGTGGCGGGGAGCTGTTTTTT.

The V and J genes are TRBV6-6 and TRBJ1-3; D unresolved. CDR3 length: 11 amino acids. Trimming shortened V by 8 bases and J by 10 bases, and 12 bases separated the two germline ends. Germline V lookup: CDR1 MNHNY, CDR2 SVGAGI (reference sequence). The CDR3 loop is CASFASNTIYF. Written as DNA, the CDR3 is TGTGCCAGCTTTGCTAGCAATACCATATATTTT.

The rearrangement uses TRBV29-1 and TRBJ2-5; 7 bases line up with TRBD2. Per germline, CDR1 SQVTM and CDR2 ANQGSEA. Trimming cost V 6 bases and J 2 bases; bases outside gene matches: 3. The CDR3 contains 12 residues. CDR3 in amino acids: CSVGGDQETQYF. CDR3 in DNA: TGCAGCGTGGGGGGGGATCAAGAGACCCAGTACTTC.

This clone was recorded only once. The genes are TRBV20-1 and TRBJ1-2; D gene unclear. Trimming left V 1 base short and J 6 bases short, with 6 bases between. This CDR3 spans 11 amino acids. Per germline, CDR1 DFQATT and CDR2 SNEGSKA (reference sequence). The CDR3 nucleotides are TGCAGTGCTAGAGCACCGGATGGCTACACCTTC. As protein: CSARAPDGYTF.

The chain employs TRBV21-1 and TRBJ1-5; the table names TRBD1, a call not compared with the DNA. TRBV21-1 constitutes a pseudogene. CDR3 length equals 15 residues. CDR3 region: CASSITLPGNQPQHF. The CDR3 coding sequence is TGTGCCAGCAGCATCACCCTTCCAGGGAATCAGCCCCAGCATTTT.

This chain connects TRBV6-1 to TRBJ2-7; tentatively, D is TRBD2 (6 bases). Trimming took 4 bases from V and 7 from J, leaving 17 bases between them. CDR1 is MNHNS, CDR2 SASEGT, per germline. The CDR3 spans 14 residues. The CDR3, as DNA: TGTGCCAGCAGTGTTTCAGGAGGGAGCGGGGAGCAGTACTTC. Translation gives CASSVSGGSGEQYF.

This clone was counted once. This rearrangement joins TRBV19 to TRBJ2-1; 7 bases match TRBD2. The junction had 10 bases not matched to a gene; V was cut back by 6 bases and J by 8 bases. This CDR3 has 14 amino acids. The germline CDR1 and CDR2 sequences are LNHDA and SQIVND (reference sequence). The CDR3 loop is CASSRDYRSDEQFF. CDR3 DNA: TGTGCCAGTAGCCGGGACTACCGTAGCGATGAGCAGTTCTTC. Supplemented by reference TRBV19 and TRBJ2-1, the full variable domain reads DGGITQSPKYLFRKEGQNVTLSCEQNLNHDAMYWYRQDPGQGLRLIYYSQIVNDFQKGDIAEGYSVSREKKESFPLTVTSAQKNPTAFYLCASSRDYRSDEQFFGPGTRLTVL.

The chain recombines TRBV2 with TRBJ1-1; possible D gene TRBD1, 5 bases. Germline V gives CDR1 SNHLY, CDR2 FYNNEI. The V end was cut by 6 bases, the J end by 4 bases, with 15 bases between. The CDR3 is 14 amino acids. DNA for the CDR3: TGTGCCAGCAGACCAGGGTTCCTGAGCACTGAAGCTTTCTTT. It yields the protein CASRPGFLSTEAFF.

The genes are TRBV4-1 and TRBJ2-6; the D gene is possibly TRBD1 (6 bases). Trimming removed 2 bases at V and 0 bases at J, with 14 bases between. In germline, CDR1 is MGHRA, CDR2 YSYEKL. This CDR3 spans 18 amino acids. As DNA, the CDR3 is TGCGCCAGCAGCCAACTCACAGGGAGTTCCTCTGGGGCCAACGTCCTGACTTTC. The encoded protein is CASSQLTGSSSGANVLTF.